The 12 T cell receptor beta chains below were found in one sample sequenced in a study of T-cell reconstitution after alpha-beta-depleted transplantation in children. This sample's TCRbeta library carried unique molecular identifier barcodes. TCRdb reprocessed the PCR reads with MiXCR, giving one entry per CDR3 protein. The data contain around 270,000 distinct CDR3 sequences, around 10% of them singletons. This specimen was PBMCs, taken before TCRalphabeta/CD19-depleted stem cell transplant. These receptors all stem from a boy younger than two with acute myeloid leukemia, due to receive a stem cell transplant.

To note about this clonotype: A much more abundant neighbour one base away suggests this may be a read error. The J gene is TRBJ2-3, the V gene TRBV11-1, with a possible D match to TRBD2 (6 bases). The CDR3 extends over 18 amino acids. Germline V gives CDR1 SGHAT, CDR2 FQDESV (reference sequence). This chain's CDR3 is CASSPLHGSGRSTDTRYF. In DNA form, the CDR3 reads TGTGCCAGCAGCCCCCTCCACGGGAGCGGAAGGAGCACAGATACGCGGTATTTT.

This clonotype was detected many times. The chain carries TRBV7-9 and TRBJ1-3, with 7 bases identical to TRBD1. V was clipped by 8 bases and J by 5 bases; unmatched bases: 9. Germline CDR1 and CDR2: SEHNR and FQNEAQ (reference sequence). This CDR3 has 14 residues. The CDR3 bases are TGTGCCAGCCTCCCGGGACAGCCTAGAAACACCATATATTTT. Translated, it gives CASLPGQPRNTIYF. The full variable domain, rest sourced from reference TRBV7-9 and TRBJ1-3, is DTGVSQNPRHKITKRGQNVTFRCDPISEHNRLYWYRQTLGQGPEFLTYFQNEAQLEKSRLLSDRFSAERPKGSFSTLEIQRTEQGDSAMYLCASLPGQPRNTIYFGEGSWLTVV.

This clonotype has a count of ten or more. The rearrangement joins TRBV6-5 to TRBJ1-5; 8 nucleotides match TRBD1. V shed 2 bases and J 6 bases; nucleotides not matched to a gene: 6. CDR1 is MNHEY, CDR2 SVGAGI, per germline. This CDR3 spans 15 amino acids. This CDR3 is CASSYGDRRAQPQHF. The CDR3 coding sequence is TGTGCCAGCAGTTACGGGGACAGGAGGGCTCAGCCCCAGCATTTT.

The V and J genes are TRBV20-1 and TRBJ2-7; 9 bases align to TRBD2. This CDR3 spans 15 amino acids. CDR1 and CDR2 (germline): DFQATT, SNEGSKA (reference sequence). Losses at the gene ends were 5 bases for V and 4 bases for J; bases not matched to a gene: 12. CDR3 amino acids: CSAPPGLAPNYEQYF. The CDR3 DNA reads TGCAGTGCTCCACCGGGACTAGCACCTAATTACGAGCAGTACTTC.

This clonotype was seen ten or more times. V usage is TRBV7-6 and J usage is TRBJ2-5, with 8 nucleotides matching TRBD2. The CDR3 length is 17 residues. Per the germline V gene, CDR1 is SGHVS and CDR2 is FNYEAQ. Trimming cost V 2 bases and J 4 bases; bases outside gene matches: 12. The CDR3 loop is CASSLHHFGRAGETQYF. The CDR3 bases are TGTGCCAGCAGCTTACATCACTTCGGGAGGGCCGGAGAGACCCAGTACTTC.

The CDR3 nucleotides read TGTGCCAGCAGTTTCGGGACCGTTTATAGCAATCAGCCCCAGCATTTT. As protein: CASSFGTVYSNQPQHF. The chain joins TRBV12-3 or TRBV12-4 to TRBJ1-5, with a tentative D call TRBD1 (5 bases). V dropped 3 bases and J dropped 0 bases, with 12 bases sitting between them. This CDR3 is built from 16 residues.

The J gene is TRBJ1-5, the V gene TRBV27; D not certain. Trimming removed 2 bases at V and 3 bases at J, with 5 bases between. Germline loops: CDR1 MNHEY, CDR2 SMNVEV (reference sequence). This CDR3 contains 13 residues. The CDR3 is CASSLQFNQPQHF. CDR3 DNA: TGTGCCAGCAGTTTACAGTTCAATCAGCCCCAGCATTTT.

This clonotype was seen only a few times. V is TRBV20-1 and J is TRBJ2-7, with TRBD1 identical over 8 bases. The germline CDR1 and CDR2 sequences are DFQATT and SNEGSKA (reference sequence). The junction had 15 bases not matched to a gene; V was cut back by 5 bases and J by 3 bases. There are 16 residues in the CDR3. CDR3 protein: CSASLSDRGGLYEQYF. The CDR3 DNA sequence: TGCAGTGCTTCACTCTCCGACAGGGGTGGCCTCTACGAGCAGTACTTC.

CDR3 amino acids: CSAREGRSSNEQFF. The CDR3 coding sequence is TGCAGTGCTAGAGAGGGTAGGTCCAGCAATGAGCAGTTCTTC. V and J are TRBV20-1 and TRBJ2-1; no reliable D call. CDR3 length: 14 residues. CDR1 DFQATT and CDR2 SNEGSKA come from the germline V gene (reference sequence). Trimming removed 0 bases from V and 6 bases from J, with 12 bases in between.

Many counts were recorded for this clonotype. Mismatch with germline at one junction end may stem from a read error. The CDR3: CSASFSGGTRF. The CDR3 nucleotides are TGCAGTGCTAGCTTTAGCGGGGGGACTAGATTC. This sequence joins TRBV20-1 and TRBJ2-5; 10 bases are a match to TRBD2. Germline CDR1 is DFQATT and CDR2 is SNEGSKA (reference sequence). This CDR3 region has 11 residues.

This clonotype was picked up many times. CDR3 nucleotides: TGTGCCAGCAGTTTAGTTGCGGGAGGCCGAGGAGGAGCGCAGTATTTT. Protein: CASSLVAGGRGGAQYF. The chain has TRBV28 and TRBJ2-3; 8 bases match TRBD2. The CDR3 sequence is 16 residues long. Per the germline V gene, CDR1 is MDHEN and CDR2 is SYDVKM. V lost 2 bases to trimming and J lost 10 bases; unmatched junction nucleotides: 14. Drawing the rest from reference TRBV28 and TRBJ2-3, the complete variable domain is DVKVTQSSRYLVKRTGEKVFLECVQDMDHENMFWYRQDPGLGLRLIYFSYDVKMKEKGDIPEGYSVSREKKERFSLILESASTNQTSMYLCASSLVAGGRGGAQYFGPGTRLTVL.

This clonotype was seen at least ten times. The chain uses TRBV2 and TRBJ2-7; TRBD1 matches at 9 bases. This CDR3 comprises 14 residues. Germline V CDR1 and CDR2: SNHLY, FYNNEI. The V segment lost 7 bases and the J segment 1 base; nucleotides outside the gene matches: 5. The CDR3 loop reads CASKAGTGSYEQYF. DNA for the CDR3: TGTGCCAGCAAGGCCGGGACAGGGTCCTACGAGCAGTACTTC.